A single T cell receptor beta chain is shown here with its context. Its antigen remains unknown. The sample belongs to a study of cytomegalovirus exposure and HLA in healthy donors. Study-wide context: Researchers previously reported finding fewer than 140 million unique TCR beta sequences from about 179 million T cells. Study-wide findings and caveats: According to an earlier analysis, most TCR beta V segments yielded productive rearrangements about 90% or about 30% of the time. A later analysis revealed that TCR association rates differed between HLA loci, peaking at DRB1 and bottoming out at HLA-C. Some highly shared sequence variants likely arose as a pipeline artifact.

The PCR was carried out with 60 Vbeta primers and 13 Jbeta primers. Method: immunoSEQ multiplex PCR; TCRdb's copy keeps in-frame clones and lacks some. The repertoire includes 180,000 or so clones, approximately 80% of them detected once, and approximately 2.6% sits in the top ten. Germline lookup yields CDR1 MNHNY and CDR2 SVGAGI (reference sequence). The CDR3 is 14 residues long. This sequence joins TRBV6-6 and TRBJ2-5; the match to TRBD1 covers 7 bases. Matching the DNA end better, TRBJ2-7 makes the J call doubtful. This receptor was obtained from a female donor in good health and CMV-seronegative. Specimen: PBMCs. CDR3 DNA sequence: TGTGCCAGCAGTTATGGGACAGAGCCCTACGAGCAGTACTTC. This sequence encodes CASSYGTEPYEQYF.